Shown below are 14 T cell receptor beta chains from a single sample sequenced in a study of blood T cell repertoires in COVID-19. This table comes from immunoSEQ multiplex PCR, and its TCRdb copy is limited to in-frame clones, with some not included. Here the sample spans about 180,000 clones, 75% to 85% being singletons. What was sequenced was peripheral blood. The receptors derive from a human donor in a cohort sampled during active COVID-19.

J is TRBJ2-3 and V is TRBV18, with 9 bases identical to TRBD2. V lost 3 bases and J lost 6; bases outside the gene matches: 7. Germline CDR1 KGHSH, CDR2 LQKENI. This CDR3 region has 15 residues. The CDR3 loop reads CASSPASGAWDTQYF. DNA for the CDR3: TGTGCCAGCTCACCGGCTAGCGGGGCTTGGGATACGCAGTATTTT.

The gene calls are TRBV6-2 or TRBV6-3 and TRBJ2-7; D may be TRBD2 (6 bases). CDR1 is MNHEY and CDR2 is SVGEGT in the germline V gene. CDR3 size: 17 residues. Trimming took 0 bases from V and 0 from J, leaving 15 bases between them. The CDR3 region is CASSYSISGDHSYEQYF. CDR3 nucleotides: TGTGCCAGCAGTTACTCGATTTCGGGGGATCACTCCTACGAGCAGTACTTC.

V and J are TRBV7-3 and TRBJ2-7; 8 bases are a match to TRBD2. CDR1 is SGHTA and CDR2 is FQGTGA in the germline V gene. The length of the CDR3 is 15 residues. V dropped 4 bases and J dropped 5; count of bases not matched to a gene: 10. DNA of the CDR3: TGTGCCAGCAGCTCGAAAGGGATGGGACTAGACGAGCAGTACTTC. This translates into CASSSKGMGLDEQYF.

The chain joins TRBV4-2 to TRBJ2-7; TRBD2 matches 9 bases. Unmatched junction bases numbered 3, after V lost 0 bases and J lost 3 bases. Germline V gives CDR1 LGHNA, CDR2 YNFKEQ. The CDR3 covers 15 residues. The CDR3: CASSQDPSGDYEQYF. The CDR3 DNA reads TGTGCCAGCAGCCAAGACCCTAGCGGGGACTACGAGCAGTACTTC.

This chain uses TRBV28 with TRBJ2-7; 14 positions agree with TRBD2. The CDR3 extends over 15 amino acids. Germline V gene data show CDR1 as MDHEN and CDR2 as SYDVKM. V lost 4 bases, J lost 4 bases, and 3 bases stayed unmatched. In DNA, the CDR3 is TGTGCCAGCAGTTCGACTAGCGGGAGGGGGTACGAGCAGTACTTC. Amino acids: CASSSTSGRGYEQYF. The entire variable domain, with the rest obtained from reference TRBV28 and TRBJ2-7, is as follows: DVKVTQSSRYLVKRTGEKVFLECVQDMDHENMFWYRQDPGLGLRLIYFSYDVKMKEKGDIPEGYSVSREKKERFSLILESASTNQTSMYLCASSSTSGRGYEQYFGPGTRLTVT.

J is TRBJ2-7 and V is TRBV11-2; 8 nucleotides match TRBD1. Germline CDR1 reads SGHAT; CDR2 reads FQNNGV. V gave up 10 bases and J gave up 4 bases; unmatched junction bases: 9. The CDR3 has 13 amino acids. In DNA form, the CDR3 reads TGTGCCACCCGTGACAGGGGAAGTTACGAGCAGTACTTC. The encoded protein is CATRDRGSYEQYF. The whole variable domain, remainder taken from reference TRBV11-2 and TRBJ2-7, is EAGVAQSPRYKIIEKRQSVAFWCNPISGHATLYWYQQILGQGPKLLIQFQNNGVVDDSQLPKDRFSAERLKGVDSTLKIQPAKLEDSAVYLCATRDRGSYEQYFGPGTRLTVT.

This rearrangement joins TRBV3-1 (or the pseudogene TRBV3-2) to TRBJ2-7; D is unclear. The CDR3 consists of 12 residues. Germline V lookup: CDR1 LGHDT, CDR2 YNNKEL (reference sequence). With 1 base removed from V and 2 bases from J, the gap between germline ends came to 3 bases. CDR3 nucleotides: TGTGCCAGCAGCCAAGCGGCCTACGAGCAGTACTTC. Protein product: CASSQAAYEQYF.

This chain uses TRBV5-1 with TRBJ1-1, with TRBD1 identical over 8 bases. The CDR3 is made up of 15 amino acids. V was clipped by 4 bases and J by 1 base; unmatched bases: 6. Germline CDR1 is SGHRS and CDR2 is YFSETQ. The CDR3 DNA reads TGCGCCAGCAGCCCTAGGACAGGGCGGAACACTGAAGCTTTCTTT. Encoded protein: CASSPRTGRNTEAFF.

This sequence joins TRBV12-3 or TRBV12-4 and TRBJ2-5; 8 bases match TRBD1. The junction had 1 base not matched to a gene; V was cut back by 6 bases and J by 7 bases. This CDR3 has 11 amino acids. The CDR3 is CASRQGGTQYF. CDR3 nucleotides: TGTGCCAGCAGACAGGGGGGGACCCAGTACTTC.

This clone was observed a single time. The rearrangement links TRBV5-1 to TRBJ2-3; TRBD1 might be the D (6 bases). Per germline, CDR1 SGHRS and CDR2 YFSETQ. There are 14 residues in the CDR3. The V gene lost 0 bases and the J gene lost 2 bases, with 7 bases spanning the gap. CDR3 region: CASSLGGHTDTQYF. The CDR3 DNA reads as TGCGCCAGCAGCTTGGGGGGACACACAGATACGCAGTATTTT. Full variable domain (missing parts from reference TRBV5-1 and TRBJ2-3): KAGVTQTPRYLIKTRGQQVTLSCSPISGHRSVSWYQQTPGQGLQFLFEYFSETQRNKGNFPGRFSGRQFSNSRSEMNVSTLELGDSALYLCASSLGGHTDTQYFGPGTRLTVL.

This clone was seen just once. The chain carries TRBV9 and TRBJ2-7, with D possibly matching TRBD1 (5 bases). V lost 0 bases and J 2 bases, leaving 12 bases between the germline ends. This CDR3 is 15 amino acids long. Germline values: CDR1 SGDLS, CDR2 YYNGEE. The CDR3 region has the DNA TGTGCCAGCAGCGTAGGGAACAGGCCCGCCTACGAGCAGTACTTC. It codes for CASSVGNRPAYEQYF.

Written as DNA, the CDR3 is TGTGCCAGCAGCCAGGACAGAAGTGATAATGATTCCTACGAGCAGTACTTC. Translation: CASSQDRSDNDSYEQYF. The rearrangement joins TRBV3-1 (or the pseudogene TRBV3-2) to TRBJ2-7, with D maybe TRBD1 (6 bases). The V end lost 3 bases, the J end lost 1 base, and 19 bases lay between the germline ends. Per germline, CDR1 LGHDT and CDR2 YNNKEL (reference sequence). The CDR3 runs 17 residues.

This chain connects TRBV9 to TRBJ2-7; 12 bases agree with TRBD2. J gave up 5 bases and V 4 bases, and 7 bases lay outside the gene matches. CDR1 SGDLS and CDR2 YYNGEE come from the germline V gene. The CDR3 runs 15 residues. The CDR3 coding sequence is TGTGCCAGCAGCAACCTAGCGGGGGGGCGCCACGAGCAGTACTTC. Its translation is CASSNLAGGRHEQYF.

The V and J genes are TRBV4-1 and TRBJ1-2; 8 bases match TRBD1. From germline, CDR1 is MGHRA and CDR2 YSYEKL. The CDR3 spans 15 residues. The V and J ends lost 1 base and 5 bases, in that order; junction bases with no gene match: 6. The CDR3 bases are TGCGCCAGCAGCCAAGTGAACAGGGGGGGATATGGCTACACCTTC. Its protein is CASSQVNRGGYGYTF.